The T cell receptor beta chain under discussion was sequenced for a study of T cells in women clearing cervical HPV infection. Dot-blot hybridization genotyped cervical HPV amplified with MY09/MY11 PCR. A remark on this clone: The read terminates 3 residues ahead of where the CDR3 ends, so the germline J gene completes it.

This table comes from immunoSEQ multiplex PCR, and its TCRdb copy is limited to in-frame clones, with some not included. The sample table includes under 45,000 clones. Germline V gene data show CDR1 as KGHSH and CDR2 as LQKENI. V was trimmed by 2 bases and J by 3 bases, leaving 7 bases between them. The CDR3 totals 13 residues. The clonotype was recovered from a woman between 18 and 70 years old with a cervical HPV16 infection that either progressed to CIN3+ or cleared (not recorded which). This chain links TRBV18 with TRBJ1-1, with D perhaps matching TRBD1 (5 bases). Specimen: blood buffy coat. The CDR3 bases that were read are TGTGCCAGCTCACCATCGGGGGACACTGAA. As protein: CASSPSGDTE. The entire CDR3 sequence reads CASSPSGDTEAFF.